This passage covers 31 T cell receptor beta chains from one sample sequenced in a study of T cell repertoires in cytomegalovirus infection (dated by TCRdb to the late 2010s). For sequencing, an Illumina HiSeq 1500 was employed. TCRdb reworked the public reads: Q25 trimming with fastp, MiXCR clone assembly, productive beta chains retained. Rows with a matching CDR3 protein are joined into one entry that keeps the most common DNA and genes. The sample table shows 740,000 or so distinct CDR3 sequences, and 35% are seen once. Around 2.8% of the sample is held by the ten biggest clonotypes. Material for sequencing was PBMCs. The receptors shown here come from a human donor in good health (CMV status not recorded). Some clones in this sample may be carry-over from other donors' samples.

This clonotype has just a few counts. This CDR3 is CASSQVMLGQTPNEQFF. CDR3 sequence (DNA): TGCGCCAGCAGCCAAGTGATGTTAGGCCAGACCCCCAATGAGCAGTTCTTC. The rearrangement links TRBV4-1 to TRBJ2-1, with D unresolved. The CDR3 is 17 residues long. Germline CDR1 MGHRA, CDR2 YSYEKL. The V end lost 1 base, the J end lost 6 bases, and 19 bases lay between the germline ends.

J is TRBJ1-5 and V is TRBV28; D perhaps matches TRBD1 (5 bases). Germline CDR1 reads MDHEN; CDR2 reads SYDVKM. V lost 5 bases and J 2 bases, leaving 16 bases between the germline ends. CDR3 length equals 16 residues. DNA of the CDR3: TGTGCCAGCAGTATACCGGGACTTCGGGGCAATCAGCCCCAGCATTTT. It yields the protein CASSIPGLRGNQPQHF.

This clonotype was observed a few times. The J gene is TRBJ2-5, the V gene TRBV4-1; D might be TRBD2 (6 bases). The germline V gene has CDR1 MGHRA and CDR2 YSYEKL. V dropped 1 base and J dropped 2 bases, with 8 bases sitting between them. The CDR3 contains 14 residues. This CDR3 reads CASSQGDWQETQYF. CDR3 nucleotides: TGCGCCAGCAGCCAAGGGGACTGGCAAGAGACCCAGTACTTC.

V and J are TRBV11-2 and TRBJ1-2, with unresolved D. Germline values: CDR1 SGHAT, CDR2 FQNNGV. This CDR3 contains 13 residues. Trimming stripped 6 bases from V and 0 bases from J, with 8 bases between. The CDR3 is CASSTPSNYGYTF. The CDR3 nucleotides are TGTGCCAGCAGTACTCCCTCTAACTATGGCTACACCTTC.

This clonotype was detected a few times. The rearrangement joins TRBV27 to TRBJ1-1, with 9 nucleotides matching TRBD1. In germline, CDR1 is MNHEY, CDR2 SMNVEV (reference sequence). The junction had 5 bases not matched to a gene; V was cut back by 5 bases and J by 7 bases. This CDR3 region has 13 residues. This CDR3 is CASSPWTGDEAFF. The CDR3 DNA reads as TGTGCCAGCAGTCCGTGGACAGGGGATGAAGCTTTCTTT.

This clonotype showed up just a few times. The chain is built from TRBV28 and TRBJ2-7; 7 bases line up with TRBD1. There are 13 residues in the CDR3. V dropped 4 bases and J dropped 2; count of bases not matched to a gene: 2. Germline CDR1 is MDHEN and CDR2 is SYDVKM. The CDR3: CASSWTGPYEQYF. The DNA for the CDR3 is TGTGCCAGCAGTTGGACAGGACCCTACGAGCAGTACTTC. Together with reference TRBV28 and TRBJ2-7, the CDR3 gives the full variable domain: DVKVTQSSRYLVKRTGEKVFLECVQDMDHENMFWYRQDPGLGLRLIYFSYDVKMKEKGDIPEGYSVSREKKERFSLILESASTNQTSMYLCASSWTGPYEQYFGPGTRLTVT.

This chain links TRBV28 with TRBJ2-7, with D tentatively TRBD2 (6 bases). Trimming removed 3 bases from V and 5 bases from J, with 14 bases in between. The CDR3 totals 14 residues. From germline, CDR1 is MDHEN and CDR2 SYDVKM. The CDR3, as DNA: TGTGCCAGCAGTTTTTTCGGGAGTGTAGACGAGCAGTACTTC. Amino acid sequence: CASSFFGSVDEQYF.

The rearrangement joins TRBV15 to TRBJ2-5; D is ambiguous. Looked up from germline, CDR1 is LNHNV and CDR2 is YYDKDF (reference sequence). This CDR3 has 14 residues. Between the trimmed V and J ends, which lost 1 base and 1 base, there was a span of 7 bases. CDR3 bases: TGTGCCACCAGCAGAGGTGGAGCCCAAGAGACCCAGTACTTC. Its protein product is CATSRGGAQETQYF. The whole variable domain, filled in from reference TRBV15 and TRBJ2-5, reads DAMVIQNPRYQVTQFGKPVTLSCSQTLNHNVMYWYQQKSSQAPKLLFHYYDKDFNNEADTPDNFQSRRPNTSFCFLDIRSPGLGDTAMYLCATSRGGAQETQYFGPGTRLLVL.

This clonotype was seen a single time. The chain has TRBV20-1 and TRBJ2-3; 9 positions match TRBD2. Trimming at V came to 6 bases and at J to 9 bases, leaving 16 bases not matched to a gene. The CDR3 spans 15 residues. CDR1 is DFQATT and CDR2 is SNEGSKA in the germline V gene (reference sequence). Written as DNA, the CDR3 is TGCAGTGCCCATACTATAGCGGGAGTCTTCGAGACGCAGTATTTT. This encodes CSAHTIAGVFETQYF.

The chain employs TRBV28 and TRBJ2-5, with a possible D match to TRBD2 (6 bases). CDR3 length: 14 residues. CDR1 and CDR2 from the germline V gene are MDHEN and SYDVKM. V was cut by 7 bases and J by 5 bases, with 17 bases left in between. Written as DNA, the CDR3 is TGTGCCAGCACCGGAGGGCCAGCCTGGGAGACCCAGTACTTC. It specifies CASTGGPAWETQYF.

J is TRBJ2-2 and V is TRBV20-1; D is uncertain. V dropped 3 bases and J dropped 0 bases, with 8 bases sitting between them. This CDR3 is built from 14 residues. Germline V gene sequence: CDR1 DFQATT, CDR2 SNEGSKA (reference sequence). DNA for the CDR3: TGCAGTGCTAGCGTGCCGACGAACACCGGGGAGCTGTTTTTT. It is translated as CSASVPTNTGELFF.

The V call is TRBV12-3 or TRBV12-4, the J call TRBJ1-1, with 7 bases aligning to TRBD1. Trimming at V came to 5 bases and at J to 1 base, leaving 7 bases not matched to a gene. The CDR3 runs 15 residues. The CDR3 here is CASSAWDRANTEAFF. The CDR3 DNA follows: TGTGCCAGCAGTGCCTGGGACAGAGCGAACACTGAAGCTTTCTTT.

Note on this clonotype: A clone one base away is much larger, so this may be a read error. The chain is built from TRBV7-2 and TRBJ2-5; D ambiguous. This CDR3 spans 13 amino acids. V lost 2 bases, J lost 4 bases, and 8 bases lay in between. CDR1 and CDR2 (germline): SGHTA, FQGNSA. The CDR3 coding sequence is TGTGCCAGCAGCTTATCGTGGGTAGAGACCCAGTACTTC. This codes for CASSLSWVETQYF.

This clonotype was counted a few times. The V call is TRBV11-2, the J call TRBJ2-5; D not certain. Germline CDR1 SGHAT, CDR2 FQNNGV. The length of the CDR3 is 14 residues. V was clipped by 5 bases and J by 2 bases, with 12 bases between them. The CDR3 DNA reads TGTGCCAGCAGCCAAGACTGGGTACAAGAGACCCAGTACTTC. The encoded protein is CASSQDWVQETQYF.

There are many counts of this clonotype. The J gene is TRBJ1-5, the V gene TRBV12-3 or TRBV12-4; 12 bases fit TRBD1. The CDR3 is 14 amino acids. V was clipped by 6 bases and J by 6 bases; unmatched bases: 3. In DNA, the CDR3 is TGTGCCAGCAGGGGACAGGGGGCGGTTCAGCCCCAGCATTTT. It is translated as CASRGQGAVQPQHF.

The chain has TRBV27 and TRBJ1-2; D unclear. CDR3 length: 12 residues. V lost 10 bases and J lost 6, with 15 bases in between. Germline lookup yields CDR1 MNHEY and CDR2 SMNVEV (reference sequence). CDR3 in amino acids: CATSTGRDGYTF. CDR3 sequence (DNA): TGTGCCACCTCCACGGGGAGGGATGGCTACACCTTC.

This clonotype appeared a few times. The chain combines TRBV3-1 with TRBJ2-3; D may be TRBD1 or TRBD2 (5 bases each). Germline-derived CDR1 and CDR2 are LGHDT and YNNKEL (reference sequence). The CDR3 sequence is 17 residues long. V lost 4 bases and J lost 3, with 20 bases in between. This CDR3 is CASSPWPGTPGTDTQYF. CDR3 bases: TGTGCCAGCAGCCCATGGCCCGGGACCCCAGGTACAGATACGCAGTATTTT.

Points on this clonotype: At one end, the junction sequence differs from germline, possibly due to a read error. This chain joins TRBV11-2 and TRBJ2-7; D not resolved. This CDR3 is built from 15 residues. CDR1 and CDR2 from the germline V gene are SGHAT and FQNNGV. The CDR3 nucleotides are TGTGCCGGCAGCGTTACAAGGACCGCTCCTTACGAGCAGTACTTC. Translation gives CAGSVTRTAPYEQYF.

Only one count was recorded for this clonotype. The chain uses TRBV27 and TRBJ2-3, with TRBD2 matching 8 bases. The germline V gene encodes CDR1 MNHEY and CDR2 SMNVEV (reference sequence). This CDR3 has 15 residues. V was pared by 5 bases and J by 3 bases, with 7 bases of the junction left unmatched. In DNA, the CDR3 is TGTGCCAGCAGTCCCCTCGGGAGGGGAACAGATACGCAGTATTTT. Residues: CASSPLGRGTDTQYF.

This clonotype came up a few times. This rearrangement joins TRBV19 to TRBJ2-4; 11 nucleotides agree with TRBD2. V gave up 3 bases and J gave up 0 bases; unmatched junction bases: 7. The CDR3 is 18 residues long. Germline V gene sequence: CDR1 LNHDA, CDR2 SQIVND (reference sequence). This chain's CDR3 is CASSIGTSGDLAKNIQYF. CDR3 nucleotides: TGTGCCAGTAGTATCGGGACTAGCGGAGACCTAGCCAAAAACATTCAGTACTTC.

The V gene is TRBV7-2, the J gene TRBJ2-7; the D gene could be TRBD1 or TRBD2 (5 bases each). V was cut by 4 bases and J by 3 bases, with 19 bases left in between. CDR1 and CDR2 from the germline V gene are SGHTA and FQGNSA. CDR3 length: 16 residues. The CDR3 region has the DNA TGTGCCAGCAGCTCCTTGAGGGGACGCAAAGACTACGAGCAGTACTTC. It codes for CASSSLRGRKDYEQYF. The whole variable domain, filled in from reference TRBV7-2 and TRBJ2-7, reads GAGVSQSPSNKVTEKGKDVELRCDPISGHTALYWYRQSLGQGLEFLIYFQGNSAPDKSGLPSDRFSAERTGGSVSTLTIQRTQQEDSAVYLCASSSLRGRKDYEQYFGPGTRLTVT.

This clonotype turned up a few times. The V gene is TRBV5-6, the J gene TRBJ1-1; D is unresolved. Trimming pared 6 bases from V and 2 bases from J, leaving 14 bases between. Germline CDR1 and CDR2: SGHDT and YYEEEE. The CDR3 spans 14 residues. CDR3 amino acids: CASTLRQSNTEAFF. CDR3 bases: TGTGCCAGCACCTTAAGGCAGAGTAACACTGAAGCTTTCTTT.

The sample holds a few counts of this clonotype. The chain links TRBV27 to TRBJ1-3, with unresolved D. CDR3 length: 16 residues. Germline lookup yields CDR1 MNHEY and CDR2 SMNVEV (reference sequence). Trimming cost V 3 bases and J 2 bases, with 14 bases left between them. This chain's CDR3 is CASSFRSRFPGNTIYF. The CDR3 DNA reads as TGTGCCAGCAGTTTTAGGTCAAGATTTCCTGGAAACACCATATATTTT.

The genes are TRBV24-1 and TRBJ1-1, with 8 bases matching TRBD1. The germline CDR1 and CDR2 sequences are KGHDR and SFDVKD. V trimming: 4 bases; J trimming: 5 bases; junction bases outside the gene matches: 17. The CDR3 loop spans 18 amino acids. In DNA form, the CDR3 reads TGTGCCACCAGTGACTTGAGTGTCTGGCAGGGGGCATGGACTGAAGCTTTCTTT. Protein: CATSDLSVWQGAWTEAFF.

The chain links TRBV28 to TRBJ1-5, with 7 bases identical to TRBD1. The length of the CDR3 is 15 residues. Germline V lookup: CDR1 MDHEN, CDR2 SYDVKM. Trimming cost V 6 bases and J 3 bases; bases outside gene matches: 8. The CDR3 nucleotides read TGTGCCAGCAGGAAATCGGGACAGAACAATCAGCCCCAGCATTTT. Translated, it gives CASRKSGQNNQPQHF.

V is TRBV28 and J is TRBJ1-2; 10 bases are a match to TRBD1. J was trimmed by 7 bases and V by 8 bases; bases with no gene match: 16. The CDR3 extends over 16 amino acids. Germline assignment: CDR1 MDHEN and CDR2 SYDVKM. CDR3 in DNA: TGTGCCAGCTCTGCTCTGGGGACAGGGGTATCCGGTGGCTACACCTTC. Its translation is CASSALGTGVSGGYTF.

This clonotype occurred a few times. Compared with germline, one end of the junction differs, possibly owing to a read error. The V call is TRBV7-6, the J call TRBJ1-1; tentatively, D is TRBD1 (6 bases). Germline-derived CDR1 and CDR2 are SGHVS and FNYEAQ. The CDR3 sequence is 15 residues long. The CDR3 protein is CASTLARAGDTEAFF. The CDR3 DNA follows: TGTGCTAGCACCCTTGCCCGGGCAGGGGACACTGAAGCTTTCTTT.

This clonotype was detected only a few times. V usage is TRBV19 and J usage is TRBJ1-2, with D unclear. Per germline, CDR1 LNHDA and CDR2 SQIVND (reference sequence). Trimming pared 6 bases from V and 2 bases from J, leaving 16 bases between. The CDR3 is 15 residues long. In DNA form, the CDR3 reads TGTGCCAGTAGCGCCTGGCAGAAGATAAACTATGGCTACACCTTC. As protein: CASSAWQKINYGYTF.

This sequence joins TRBV12-3 or TRBV12-4 and TRBJ2-5; tentative D call: TRBD2 (5 bases). V lost 1 base, J lost 5 bases, and 11 bases lay in between. The CDR3 runs to 14 residues. The CDR3 here is CASSLGGKWETQYF. The DNA of the CDR3 is TGTGCCAGCAGTTTAGGAGGGAAATGGGAGACCCAGTACTTC.

This clonotype was seen once. The rearrangement uses TRBV28 and TRBJ2-3, with 10 bases fitting TRBD1. CDR1 and CDR2 from the germline V gene are MDHEN and SYDVKM. This CDR3 has 15 residues. Trimming cost V 6 bases and J 5 bases; bases outside gene matches: 8. DNA of the CDR3: TGTGCCAGCAGATATATGGACAGGGGGGTAGATACGCAGTATTTT. It codes for CASRYMDRGVDTQYF.

This clonotype was counted between two and nine times. The J gene is TRBJ2-2, the V gene TRBV7-3; TRBD2 aligns across 7 bases. This CDR3 is 15 amino acids long. CDR1 is SGHTA and CDR2 is FQGTGA in the germline V gene. V was clipped by 4 bases and J by 2 bases; unmatched bases: 4. In DNA, the CDR3 is TGTGCCAGCAGCTCCCGGGGGGTAAACACCGGGGAGCTGTTTTTT. Protein product: CASSSRGVNTGELFF.